The TCR beta chain under discussion was sequenced for a study of tumor-infiltrating lymphocytes in localized non-small cell lung cancer. Points from the study as a whole: Not all patients were TCR sequenced, owing to tissue quantity.

As to this clone: Antigen specificity is unknown.

Clones were sequenced by immunoSEQ multiplex PCR, and TCRdb holds only the in-frame ones, with some missing. The sample lists about 6,700 clones; 75% to 85% were seen once. Trimming took 6 bases from V and 2 from J, leaving 14 bases between them. The CDR3 is made up of 14 amino acids. The germline gives CDR1 SNHLY, CDR2 FYNNEI. This receptor was identified in a human donor with non-small cell lung cancer. The specimen sequenced was uninvolved lung tissue not adjacent to the tumor. V usage is TRBV2 and J usage is TRBJ2-7; a possible D gene is TRBD1 (6 bases). The CDR3 loop is CASRKDRLAYEQYF. The CDR3 bases are TGTGCCAGCAGAAAAGACAGGTTGGCCTACGAGCAGTACTTC.